These 11 T cell receptor beta chains were all obtained from the same sample, sequenced in a study of CD8 T cells in Susac syndrome. Random hexamers were used to reverse transcribe roughly 0.45 to 1 ug of RNA. TCRdb fed the immunoSEQ multiplex PCR reads into MiXCR, producing one record per CDR3 protein. The sample records a few hundred thousand distinct CDR3 sequences, around 93% being singletons. What was sequenced was CD4+ T cells from PBMCs. The receptors shown here come from a human donor with multiple sclerosis.

The genes are TRBV3-1 and TRBJ2-7, with a weak D call TRBD1 (5 bases). V gave up 3 bases and J gave up 4 bases, with 13 bases separating them. Germline CDR1 and CDR2: LGHDT and YNNKEL (reference sequence). The CDR3 runs 14 residues. The DNA of the CDR3 is TGTGCCAGCAGCCAGGCGCTGGGGCCGTACGAGCAGTACGTC. It is translated as CASSQALGPYEQYV.

The rearrangement links TRBV29-1 to TRBJ2-1, with D maybe TRBD1 (8 bases). V lost 6 bases, J lost 6 bases, and 12 bases lay in between. CDR1 is SQVTM and CDR2 is ANQGSEA in the germline V gene. The CDR3 covers 12 residues. The CDR3, as DNA: TGCAGCGTCGGGGGGACAGGCAATGAGCAGTTCTTC. Protein sequence: CSVGGTGNEQFF.

The chain couples TRBV10-2 to TRBJ1-1; 12 positions agree with TRBD1. J lost 3 bases, V lost 8 bases, and 4 bases had no gene match. The CDR3 is made up of 14 amino acids. CDR1 is WSHSY and CDR2 is SAAADI in the germline V gene. CDR3 in DNA: TGCGCCAGCGGGGACAGGGGGCTATACACTGAAGCTTTCTTT. As protein: CASGDRGLYTEAFF.

This chain joins TRBV15 and TRBJ1-1, with D possibly TRBD1 on 5 matching bases. V lost 0 bases, J lost 4 bases, and 9 bases lay in between. This CDR3 comprises 14 residues. Germline assignment: CDR1 LNHNV and CDR2 YYDKDF (reference sequence). The DNA of the CDR3 is TGTGCCACCAGCAGAGAGGGGGATGGCACTGAAGCTTTCTTT. This encodes CATSREGDGTEAFF.

The V call is TRBV14, the J call TRBJ1-4; D remains unclear. This CDR3 contains 14 residues. V lost 2 bases and J lost 8, with 12 bases in between. CDR1 and CDR2 (germline): SGHDN, FVKESK. CDR3 sequence reads: CASSQLGDREKLFF. The CDR3 DNA reads as TGTGCCAGCAGCCAACTCGGAGATCGGGAAAAACTGTTTTTT.

The chain combines TRBV25-1 with TRBJ2-1, with 9 bases that match TRBD1. Looked up from germline, CDR1 is MGHDK and CDR2 is SYGVNS. CDR3 length: 15 amino acids. The V gene end was trimmed by 3 bases and the J gene end by 6 bases; junction bases not matched to a gene: 6. CDR3 in amino acids: CASSDSPGQGNEQFF. The CDR3, as DNA: TGTGCCAGCAGTGATTCTCCGGGACAGGGCAATGAGCAGTTCTTC. The variable domain in full, completed from reference TRBV25-1 and TRBJ2-1, reads EADIYQTPRYLVIGTGKKITLECSQTMGHDKMYWYQQDPGMELHLIHYSYGVNSTEKGDLSSESTVSRIRTEHFPLTLESARPSHTSQYLCASSDSPGQGNEQFFGPGTRLTVL.

J is TRBJ1-6 and V is TRBV14; tentative D call: TRBD1 (6 bases). The germline V gene encodes CDR1 SGHDN and CDR2 FVKESK. Trimming cost V 0 bases and J 10 bases, with 10 bases left between them. The CDR3 loop spans 14 amino acids. CDR3 sequence reads: CASSQEAGTSPLHF. Here the CDR3 DNA reads TGTGCCAGCAGCCAAGAGGCGGGGACATCACCCCTCCACTTT.

This sequence joins TRBV30 and TRBJ2-3, with 7 bases identical to TRBD1. This CDR3 has 14 residues. The germline V gene has CDR1 GTSNPN and CDR2 SVGIG (reference sequence). Trimming removed 5 bases from V and 1 base from J; junction bases left unmatched: 6. CDR3 nucleotide sequence: TGTGCCTGGGGGACCGGGACAGGCACAGATACGCAGTATTTT. This translates into CAWGTGTGTDTQYF.

This sequence joins TRBV29-1 and TRBJ2-1; possible D gene TRBD2, 5 bases. V lost 5 bases and J 8 bases, leaving 10 bases between the germline ends. The CDR3 is made up of 11 amino acids. The germline gives CDR1 SQVTM, CDR2 ANQGSEA. The CDR3 spells CSVSQRYEQFF. The CDR3 DNA reads as TGCAGCGTTAGCCAGCGGTATGAGCAGTTCTTC.

The V and J genes are TRBV5-4 and TRBJ2-5; D is unclear. The CDR3 has 14 amino acids. The germline CDR1 and CDR2 sequences are SGHNT and YYREEE (reference sequence). V lost 4 bases, J lost 3 bases, and 13 bases lay in between. CDR3: CASSPSANKETQYF. The CDR3 nucleotides are TGTGCCAGCAGCCCGAGCGCGAATAAAGAGACCCAGTACTTC.

V usage is TRBV24-1 and J usage is TRBJ2-3; maybe TRBD1 (5 bases). Trimming removed 12 bases from V and 5 bases from J, with 23 bases in between. The CDR3 runs 15 residues. Germline CDR1 KGHDR, CDR2 SFDVKD. The CDR3 nucleotides are TGTGCCGACCCCCGCCTTTCCTTCCAGGGAGATACGCAGTATTTT. Translation: CADPRLSFQGDTQYF.